This T cell receptor beta chain was recovered during a study of blood T cell repertoires in COVID-19. Study context: The study drew acute and convalescent COVID-19 samples from the United States, Italy and Spain.

Participants came from about two dozen US areas, aged about 18 to 89 years. Recovered status in Cohort 3 required two negative PCRs, clearance, or symptom resolution. Profiling relied on immunoSEQ multiplex PCR, and the TCRdb table lists in-frame clones only, not all of them. Here the sample spans under 300,000 clones, 82% being singletons. CDR1 and CDR2 (germline): SGHVS, FNYEAQ. V dropped 4 bases and J dropped 0 bases, with 13 bases sitting between them. This CDR3 has 15 residues. The sample taken for sequencing was PBMCs or T cells enriched from blood (not recorded which). This chain links TRBV7-6 with TRBJ2-7, with D possibly being TRBD2 (6 bases). The TCR comes from a man aged 40-55 years who had recovered from COVID-19. The CDR3 nucleotides are TGTGCCAGCAGCTCGACGGACGGGAGCTCCTACGAGCAGTACTTC. Its protein is CASSSTDGSSYEQYF.